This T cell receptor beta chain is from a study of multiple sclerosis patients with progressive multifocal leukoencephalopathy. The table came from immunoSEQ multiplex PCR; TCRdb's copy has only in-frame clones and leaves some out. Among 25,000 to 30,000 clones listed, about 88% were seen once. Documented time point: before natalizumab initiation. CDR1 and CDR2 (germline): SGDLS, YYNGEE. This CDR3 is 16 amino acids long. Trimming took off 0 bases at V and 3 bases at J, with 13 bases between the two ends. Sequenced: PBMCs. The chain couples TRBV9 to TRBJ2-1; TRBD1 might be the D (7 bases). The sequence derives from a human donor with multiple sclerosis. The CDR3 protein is CASSVGQGGDYNEQFF. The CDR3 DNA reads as TGTGCCAGCAGCGTAGGCCAGGGGGGAGACTACAATGAGCAGTTCTTC.